Listed here is a single T cell receptor (beta chain). The antigen is unknown. The CDR3 consists of 13 residues. Per the germline V gene, CDR1 is SGHVS and CDR2 is FNYEAQ. With V trimmed by 3 bases and J by 6 bases, 2 bases remained unmatched. The data belong to a study of graft-versus-host responses after intestinal transplantation. Turning to the study itself: Grafts were multivisceral, liver-intestinal, or isolated intestinal.

The protocol was immunoSEQ multiplex PCR, while the TCRdb copy is restricted to in-frame clones and leaves out a portion. Altogether 40,000 to 55,000 clones are present, around 85% being singletons, with the ten largest covering 0.45% to 0.55%. The TCR comes from a human donor who was the organ donor for an intestinal transplant. Sequencing was performed on unstimulated CD4+ T cells sorted from spleen or lymph node cells, taken before transplant. V is TRBV7-6 and J is TRBJ1-5, with 7 bases identical to TRBD1. For the CDR3, the DNA is TGTGCCAGCAGCTTTAGACAGGGTCAGCCCCAGCATTTT. It codes for CASSFRQGQPQHF.